One and the same sample provided the 29 T cell receptor beta chains below, sequenced in a study of blood T cell repertoires in COVID-19. The protocol was immunoSEQ multiplex PCR, while the TCRdb copy is restricted to in-frame clones and leaves out a portion. The table records 120,000 to 150,000 clones, around nine tenths of them present only once. The material sequenced was peripheral blood. These receptors were obtained from a woman aged 55 to 70 with acute or convalescent COVID-19.

The chain recombines TRBV24-1 with TRBJ2-7; the match to TRBD1 covers 9 bases. Germline V lookup: CDR1 KGHDR, CDR2 SFDVKD. The CDR3 runs to 14 residues. Trimming cost V 9 bases and J 4 bases; bases outside gene matches: 9. The CDR3 loop is CATGRDREPYEQYF. Here the CDR3 DNA reads TGTGCCACCGGCCGGGACAGGGAGCCATACGAGCAGTACTTC.

The CDR3 coding sequence is TGTGCCAGCTCACTATCGGACAGGGCCAATCAGCCCCAGCATTTT. This sequence encodes CASSLSDRANQPQHF. The rearrangement links TRBV18 to TRBJ1-5; 8 bases align to TRBD1. Germline V CDR1 and CDR2: KGHSH, LQKENI. The CDR3 is 15 residues long. The V segment lost 4 bases and the J segment 3 bases; nucleotides outside the gene matches: 5.

In its sample, this clone was seen once. The genes are TRBV24-1 and TRBJ2-5; no firm D call. V lost 0 bases and J lost 4, with 5 bases in between. The CDR3 covers 13 residues. Germline lookup yields CDR1 KGHDR and CDR2 SFDVKD. Here the CDR3 reads CATSDLHSETQYF. Written as DNA, the CDR3 is TGTGCCACCAGTGATTTGCATTCAGAGACCCAGTACTTC.

The chain uses TRBV6-5 and TRBJ1-2; TRBD1 is a possible D gene (6 bases). The CDR3 is made up of 15 amino acids. The V and J ends lost 6 bases and 7 bases respectively, with 21 bases between them. Germline assignment: CDR1 MNHEY and CDR2 SVGAGI. CDR3 sequence: CASSDHVTGILGYTF. Here the CDR3 DNA reads TGTGCCAGCAGCGACCACGTAACAGGGATTCTTGGCTACACCTTC.

This clone was seen once. V gene TRBV5-1 combines with J gene TRBJ2-1; 10 bases align to TRBD1. V dropped 2 bases and J dropped 7; count of bases not matched to a gene: 9. The CDR3 sequence is 16 residues long. The V gene's germline CDR1 is SGHRS and CDR2 YFSETQ. CDR3 DNA sequence: TGCGCCAGCAGCTTCTCGACAGGGGGCCGTGGGAATGAGCAGTTCTTC. Translation gives CASSFSTGGRGNEQFF.

V gene TRBV5-1 combines with J gene TRBJ1-4; D possibly corresponds to TRBD1 (5 bases). The CDR3 length is 17 residues. The germline CDR1 and CDR2 sequences are SGHRS and YFSETQ. Trimming took off 0 bases at V and 0 bases at J, with 12 bases between the two ends. The CDR3 loop is CASSLAGGTATNEKLFF. CDR3 sequence (DNA): TGCGCCAGCAGCTTGGCCGGGGGGACGGCAACTAATGAAAAACTGTTTTTT.

The chain is built from TRBV28 and TRBJ2-3; 15 positions match TRBD2. The CDR3 length is 18 residues. In germline, CDR1 is MDHEN, CDR2 SYDVKM. V gave up 4 bases and J gave up 2 bases; unmatched junction bases: 7. In DNA form, the CDR3 reads TGTGCCAGCAGTTCGCCTGGGACTAGCGGGGGGTTCACAGATACGCAGTATTTT. Protein product: CASSSPGTSGGFTDTQYF.

This chain joins TRBV7-2 and TRBJ2-4; maybe TRBD1 (5 bases). Germline CDR1 is SGHTA and CDR2 is FQGNSA. This CDR3 is built from 13 residues. V was trimmed by 0 bases and J by 5 bases, leaving 5 bases between them. The CDR3 loop is CASSLAGQNIQYF. The CDR3 DNA is TGTGCCAGCAGCTTAGCGGGGCAAAACATTCAGTACTTC.

This clone appeared a few times. V and J are TRBV9 and TRBJ1-1; D is unresolved. This CDR3 is 13 amino acids long. The V gene lost 4 bases and the J gene lost 9 bases, with 16 bases spanning the gap. The germline V gene has CDR1 SGDLS and CDR2 YYNGEE. The CDR3 here is CASSPATGNKAFF. CDR3 sequence (DNA): TGTGCCAGCAGCCCGGCTACGGGTAATAAAGCTTTCTTT.

The rearrangement joins TRBV27 to TRBJ1-1; D call uncertain. The CDR3 runs 16 residues. V lost 7 bases to trimming and J lost 3 bases, with 21 bases between them. Germline CDR1 MNHEY, CDR2 SMNVEV (reference sequence). CDR3 coding DNA: TGTGCCAGCACCTCTACCCCCCACAGTTCTTACACTGAAGCTTTCTTT. It codes for CASTSTPHSSYTEAFF.

The CDR3 DNA is TGTGCCAGCTCACCACCGACAGGGAGGAATCAGCCCCAGCATTTT. This encodes CASSPPTGRNQPQHF. V usage is TRBV18 and J usage is TRBJ1-5; the match to TRBD1 covers 7 bases. The CDR3 has 15 residues. Germline V CDR1 and CDR2: KGHSH, LQKENI. V lost 0 bases, J lost 4 bases, and 3 bases stayed unmatched. Filled out from reference TRBV18 and TRBJ1-5, the complete variable domain reads NAGVMQNPRHLVRRRGQEARLRCSPMKGHSHVYWYRQLPEEGLKFMVYLQKENIIDESGMPKERFSAEFPKEGPSILRIQQVVRGDSAAYFCASSPPTGRNQPQHFGDGTRLSIL.

The gene calls are TRBV7-9 and TRBJ1-1; D call uncertain. This CDR3 has 13 amino acids. From germline, CDR1 is SEHNR and CDR2 FQNEAQ (reference sequence). Deletions cut 5 bases from V and 0 bases from J, with 7 bases between. This chain's CDR3 is CASSPVVNTEAFF. Written as DNA, the CDR3 is TGTGCCAGCAGCCCGGTAGTGAACACTGAAGCTTTCTTT.

V usage is TRBV5-1 and J usage is TRBJ2-7, with D hard to call. Germline V lookup: CDR1 SGHRS, CDR2 YFSETQ. The V and J ends lost 3 bases and 3 bases respectively, with 16 bases between them. CDR3 length: 15 residues. This chain's CDR3 is CASSSTPVMGYEQYF. For the CDR3, the DNA is TGCGCCAGCAGCTCGACTCCAGTGATGGGCTACGAGCAGTACTTC.

The chain joins TRBV5-1 to TRBJ2-3; D perhaps matches TRBD2 (5 bases). The CDR3 spans 12 residues. V was trimmed by 0 bases and J by 11 bases, leaving 10 bases between them. Per germline, CDR1 SGHRS and CDR2 YFSETQ. Here the CDR3 DNA reads TGCGCCAGCAGCTTGGACGGGGAAGAGCAGTATTTT. It translates to CASSLDGEEQYF.

The chain employs TRBV12-2 and TRBJ1-6; the listed D gene, TRBD1, was not tested against the DNA. TRBV12-2 is reported as a pseudogene. This CDR3 comprises 16 residues. The CDR3 loop is CASRPPPRTVNSPLHF. CDR3 nucleotides: TGTGCAAGTCGCCCCCCTCCTCGGACAGTTAATTCACCCCTCCACTTT.

This sequence joins TRBV5-6 and TRBJ1-2, with unresolved D. V was pared by 4 bases and J by 12 bases, with 16 bases between. The CDR3 is 12 residues long. The germline V gene encodes CDR1 SGHDT and CDR2 YYEEEE. CDR3 nucleotides: TGTGCCAGCAGCCGAACGTTCGGGTTTGACACCTTC. Its translation: CASSRTFGFDTF.

The CDR3 loop reads CASPGGRTQHF. CDR3 nucleotide sequence: TGTGCCAGCCCGGGAGGGAGGACCCAGCATTTT. The chain joins TRBV12-3 or TRBV12-4 to TRBJ1-5; no clear D. The CDR3 is 11 residues long. Deletions cut 8 bases from V and 11 bases from J, with 13 bases between.

This clone has a single count. As DNA, the CDR3 is TGTGCCAGCAGCGCTCGACTAGCGGGGGCCAGCACAGATACGCAGTATTTT. Protein: CASSARLAGASTDTQYF. The genes are TRBV13 and TRBJ2-3; TRBD2 agrees at 12 bases. The CDR3 has 17 amino acids. V lost 5 bases to trimming and J lost 0 bases; unmatched junction nucleotides: 6. Germline-derived CDR1 and CDR2 are PRHDT and FYEKMQ (reference sequence). The full variable domain, completed using reference TRBV13 and TRBJ2-3, is AAGVIQSPRHLIKEKRETATLKCYPIPRHDTVYWYQQGPGQDPQFLISFYEKMQSDKGSIPDRFSAQQFSDYHSELNMSSLELGDSALYFCASSARLAGASTDTQYFGPGTRLTVL.

The V gene is TRBV28, the J gene TRBJ2-3; 14 bases align to TRBD2. The CDR3 contains 16 residues. Germline V gene lookup returns CDR1 MDHEN and CDR2 SYDVKM. After removal of 6 bases from V and 5 bases from J, the junction contained 7 bases not matched to a gene. The CDR3 nucleotides read TGTGCCAGCAGGAGAGGGACTAGCGGGGGTCAAGATACGCAGTATTTT. Amino acid sequence: CASRRGTSGGQDTQYF.

The rearrangement links TRBV5-1 to TRBJ1-6, with 10 bases matching TRBD1. The germline V gene encodes CDR1 SGHRS and CDR2 YFSETQ. The CDR3 loop spans 17 amino acids. J gave up 6 bases and V 3 bases, and 9 bases lay outside the gene matches. CDR3 residues: CASSSEPGQGINSPLHF. The CDR3 coding sequence is TGCGCCAGCAGCTCCGAACCGGGACAGGGGATTAATTCACCCCTCCACTTT.

The V call is TRBV9, the J call TRBJ2-2; D is possibly TRBD1 (5 bases). The CDR3 is 14 residues long. Looked up from germline, CDR1 is SGDLS and CDR2 is YYNGEE. The ends were cut back, 6 bases at V and 1 base at J, with 10 bases in the middle. DNA for the CDR3: TGTGCCAGCAAACGCCAGGGGAACACCGGGGAGCTGTTTTTT. It codes for CASKRQGNTGELFF.

J is TRBJ2-1 and V is TRBV9; TRBD1 aligns across 11 bases. V shed 4 bases and J 9 bases; nucleotides not matched to a gene: 9. The CDR3 sequence is 15 residues long. Germline V lookup: CDR1 SGDLS, CDR2 YYNGEE. CDR3 DNA: TGTGCCAGCAGCCCGGGACAGGGGGTAGTAGGTGAGCAGTTCTTC. It translates to CASSPGQGVVGEQFF.

This clone was seen once. V and J are TRBV18 and TRBJ2-3; 7 bases are shared with TRBD2. The V and J ends lost 1 base and 6 bases, in that order; junction bases with no gene match: 7. The CDR3 runs to 15 residues. Looked up from germline, CDR1 is KGHSH and CDR2 is LQKENI. In nucleotides, the CDR3 is TGTGCCAGCTCACCACGACAGACTAGCCGGGATACGCAGTATTTT. It specifies CASSPRQTSRDTQYF.

The rearrangement links TRBV21-1 to TRBJ2-5; the DNA was not compared with TRBD1, the D call given in the table. TRBV21-1 is a documented pseudogene. This CDR3 spans 15 amino acids. The CDR3 DNA follows: TGTGCCAGCAGCAAAATGACCGGGACAGAAGAGACCCAGTACTTC. Encoded protein: CASSKMTGTEETQYF.

The J gene is TRBJ1-1, the V gene TRBV10-3; D unclear. Trimming shortened V by 10 bases and J by 0 bases, and 15 bases separated the two germline ends. This CDR3 is built from 14 residues. Germline lookup yields CDR1 ENHRY and CDR2 SYGVKD. The CDR3 region has the DNA TGTGCCACCGTTAGCCTCGAAATGAACACTGAAGCTTTCTTT. Encoded protein: CATVSLEMNTEAFF.

This rearrangement joins TRBV6-6 to TRBJ1-6; D is undetermined. Germline V gene sequence: CDR1 MNHNY, CDR2 SVGAGI (reference sequence). The V end lost 0 bases, the J end lost 4 bases, and 7 bases lay between the germline ends. The CDR3 has 15 amino acids. The CDR3 loop reads CASSYSEQYNSPLHF. The CDR3 DNA reads as TGTGCCAGCAGTTACTCGGAACAGTATAATTCACCCCTCCACTTT.

This clone has just a few counts. The DNA for the CDR3 is TGCAGCGTTGCTCGGAGACTGGGGGCGAGGGGCTACACCTTC. It translates to CSVARRLGARGYTF. J is TRBJ1-2 and V is TRBV29-1, with D perhaps matching TRBD1 (6 bases). This CDR3 has 14 residues. The V gene's germline CDR1 is SQVTM and CDR2 ANQGSEA. The ends were cut back, 4 bases at V and 8 bases at J, with 20 bases in the middle.

The rearrangement joins TRBV28 to TRBJ1-1; no firm D call. CDR3 size: 13 residues. Trimming took 6 bases from V and 0 from J, leaving 8 bases between them. Germline CDR1 is MDHEN and CDR2 is SYDVKM. The CDR3: CASSYMMNTEAFF. The CDR3 nucleotides read TGTGCCAGCAGCTATATGATGAACACTGAAGCTTTCTTT.

The chain recombines TRBV28 with TRBJ2-7, with TRBD2 matching 13 bases. Germline V gives CDR1 MDHEN, CDR2 SYDVKM. CDR3 length equals 16 residues. Germline trimming cut 2 bases from V and 7 bases from J; bases unmatched to any gene: 8. CDR3 sequence: CASSLPRTSGGREQYF. As DNA, the CDR3 is TGTGCCAGCAGTTTACCCCGGACTAGCGGGGGTCGGGAGCAGTACTTC.